This is a list of T cell receptor beta chains from one sample in a study of cytomegalovirus exposure and HLA in healthy donors. Repertoires were generated with immunoSEQ multiplex PCR, while TCRdb's copy carries only in-frame clones and drops some. This table has about 180,000 clones, less than 80% appearing once. Sequenced material: PBMCs. All receptors come from a man between 18 and 29 years old in good health and CMV-seronegative. Both conserved end residues are part of each CDR3. D genes are given only for firm matches. Size is omitted from some rows. Given values are once, few, many or a class for expanded clones.

v_gene	abundance	j_gene	d_gene	CDR3nt	CDR3aa
TRBV11-2	NA	TRBJ1-1	NA	TGTGCCAGCAGCTTAGCCTCTAACACTGAAGCTTTCTTT	CASSLASNTEAFF
TRBV9	NA	TRBJ2-3	TRBD1	TGTGCCAGCAGCGTTGGGGACAGGGTGACAGATACGCAGTATTTT	CASSVGDRVTDTQYF
TRBV4-1	NA	TRBJ2-7	NA	TGCGCCAGCAGCCAAAACGGGATCAGCGAGCAGTACTTC	CASSQNGISEQYF
TRBV4-1	NA	TRBJ2-5	NA	TGCGCCAGCAGCCAAGTATTTCCCGGGTTGTTTTTGGAGACCCAGTACTTC	CASSQVFPGLFLETQYF
TRBV7-8	NA	TRBJ1-1	TRBD1	TGTGCCAGCAGCTTTCCCGGGACAGGAGGGGACACTGAAGCTTTCTTT	CASSFPGTGGDTEAFF
TRBV10-3	NA	TRBJ1-1	NA	TGTGCCATCAGTGATTTAATAACTGAAGCTTTCTTT	CAISDLITEAFF
TRBV18	NA	TRBJ2-3	NA	TGTGCCAGCTCACCAGAGGATACGCAGTATTTT	CASSPEDTQYF
TRBV5-1	NA	TRBJ1-5	NA	TGCGCCAGCAGCACCGACAGAGATCAGCCCCAGCATTTT	CASSTDRDQPQHF
TRBV30	NA	TRBJ2-5	NA	TGTGCCTGGAGGGGGGGGCACTTCCAAGAGACCCAGTACTTC	CAWRGGHFQETQYF
TRBV5-4	NA	TRBJ2-5	TRBD1	TGTGCCAGCAGCTTGGTGTCAGGGGGAAACCAAGAGACCCAGTACTTC	CASSLVSGGNQETQYF
TRBV6-5	NA	TRBJ2-2	TRBD1	TGTGCCAGCAGTTACGGGACAGCGAACACCGGGGAGCTGTTTTTT	CASSYGTANTGELFF
TRBV7-2	NA	TRBJ1-3	NA	TGTGCCAGCAGCCCCTGGTTGAGCTCTGGAAACACCATATATTTT	CASSPWLSSGNTIYF
TRBV4-1	NA	TRBJ2-7	NA	TGCGCCAGCAGCCCGCGGGTGGGCGAGCAGTACTTC	CASSPRVGEQYF
TRBV5-4	once	TRBJ1-6	NA	TGTGCCAGCAGCTTGGGACAGGCCGAATGGTACTCACCCCTCCACTTT	CASSLGQAEWYSPLHF
TRBV2	NA	TRBJ2-7	TRBD2	TGTGCCAGCAGTGAAAGGATCGGGACTAGTTCCTACGAGCAGTACTTC	CASSERIGTSSYEQYF
TRBV6-1	NA	TRBJ1-2	NA	TGTGCCAGCAGTGAAAGGGGAGGGTATGGCTACACCTTC	CASSERGGYGYTF
TRBV29-1	NA	TRBJ1-2	TRBD1	TGCAGCGTTGCCACGGGACAGAACTATGGCTACACCTTC	CSVATGQNYGYTF
TRBV15	NA	TRBJ1-5	TRBD1	TGTGCCACCAGCCATACCCGGGACAGGGGAGGCGGTCAGCCCCAGCATTTT	CATSHTRDRGGGQPQHF
TRBV9	once	TRBJ2-7	NA	TGTGCCAGCAGCGTAGCCGGAGAACGCTACGAGCAGTACTTC	CASSVAGERYEQYF
TRBV7-9	NA	TRBJ2-7	NA	TGTGCCAGCAGCCAGACTTCCGCAGGACTATTCGAGCAGTACTTC	CASSQTSAGLFEQYF